What follows are 27 T cell receptor beta chains derived from one specimen sequenced in a study of T cells in Graves' hyperthyroidism and ophthalmopathy. Amplification targeted TCR beta CDR3 regions from RNA transcripts. The HTBI set primed first-round TCR CDR3 RT-PCR. TCRdb reprocessed the multiplex PCR reads with MiXCR, giving one entry per CDR3 protein. The sample includes some 250,000 distinct CDR3 sequences, 13% to 15% of them seen just once. Sequencing was done on a sample of blood. The receptors derive from a woman in her fifties or sixties with Graves' hyperthyroidism that later progressed to Graves' ophthalmopathy.

The rearrangement links TRBV27 to TRBJ2-7, with D perhaps TRBD1 (6 bases). The germline gives CDR1 MNHEY, CDR2 SMNVEV (reference sequence). This CDR3 is built from 16 residues. The V and J ends lost 8 bases and 7 bases respectively, with 27 bases between them. CDR3 amino acids: CASGILSVWGPIEQYF. The DNA of the CDR3 is TGTGCCAGCGGTATCCTTAGCGTCTGGGGGCCTATAGAGCAGTACTTC.

In its sample, this clonotype was seen many times. The rearrangement joins TRBV5-1 to TRBJ2-5, with D perhaps given as TRBD1 or TRBD2 (6 bases each). CDR3 length: 14 residues. Germline values: CDR1 SGHRS, CDR2 YFSETQ. Between the trimmed V and J ends, which lost 4 bases and 4 bases, there was a span of 14 bases. The CDR3 region is CASSPLGGIETQYF. The DNA for the CDR3 is TGCGCCAGCAGCCCCCTGGGGGGCATAGAGACCCAGTACTTC.

On this clonotype itself: This could be a read error, since a much larger clone is one nucleotide away. The CDR3 is CASSESDGVGTEALF. The CDR3 region has the DNA TGTGCCAGCAGTGAGTCGGACGGGGTTGGCACTGAAGCTCTCTTT. The chain is built from TRBV9 and TRBJ1-1; no firm D call. The CDR3 is 15 residues long. Germline V gene sequence: CDR1 SGDLS, CDR2 YYNGEE.

In this sample, this clonotype turned up many times. The V gene is TRBV2, the J gene TRBJ2-7, with TRBD1 matching 11 bases. The germline V gene encodes CDR1 SNHLY and CDR2 FYNNEI. J was trimmed by 7 bases and V by 5 bases; bases with no gene match: 7. The CDR3 runs to 14 residues. The chain's CDR3 is CASSPGTGGREQYF. The CDR3 DNA sequence: TGTGCCAGCAGTCCCGGGACAGGGGGGAGGGAGCAGTACTTC.

This clonotype has ten or more counts. This chain connects TRBV2 to TRBJ1-1; D possibly corresponds to TRBD1 (5 bases). Germline assignment: CDR1 SNHLY and CDR2 FYNNEI. This CDR3 contains 14 residues. The ends were cut back, 6 bases at V and 1 base at J, with 12 bases in the middle. CDR3 loop: CASSRAYANTEAFF. The DNA for the CDR3 is TGTGCCAGCAGCAGGGCCTATGCGAACACTGAAGCTTTCTTT. The full variable domain, rest sourced from reference TRBV2 and TRBJ1-1, is EPEVTQTPSHQVTQMGQEVILRCVPISNHLYFYWYRQILGQKVEFLVSFYNNEISEKSEIFDDQFSVERPDGSNFTLKIRSTKLEDSAMYFCASSRAYANTEAFFGQGTRLTVV.

This clonotype was seen many times. The rearrangement uses TRBV6-1 and TRBJ1-1; D is unclear. Germline assignment: CDR1 MNHNS and CDR2 SASEGT. This CDR3 has 14 residues. Trimming removed 5 bases at V and 6 bases at J, with 16 bases between. This CDR3 is CASSYAAAVPEAFF. The CDR3 nucleotides are TGTGCCAGCAGTTATGCGGCGGCCGTACCTGAAGCTTTCTTT.

J is TRBJ1-2 and V is TRBV10-3; 10 bases align to TRBD1. J was trimmed by 4 bases and V by 9 bases; bases with no gene match: 17. The CDR3 covers 17 residues. Germline CDR1 is ENHRY and CDR2 is SYGVKD. The CDR3 DNA reads TGTGCCATTCGCAGGACCACCGGCGGGACAGGGGTCTATGGCTACACCTTC. This translates into CAIRRTTGGTGVYGYTF.

In this sample, this clonotype turned up a few times. The gene calls are TRBV6-1 and TRBJ1-1; D not resolved. The CDR3 runs 13 residues. Trimming left V 4 bases short and J 0 bases short, with 6 bases between. Germline V CDR1 and CDR2: MNHNS, SASEGT. CDR3: CASSARLNTEAFF. The CDR3, as DNA: TGTGCCAGCAGTGCTCGCCTGAACACTGAAGCTTTCTTT.

A word on this clonotype: A much larger clone sits a single nucleotide away, making a read error possible. The chain carries TRBV5-1 and TRBJ1-6; D unclear. Germline V lookup: CDR1 SGHRS, CDR2 YFSETQ. The CDR3 sequence is 15 residues long. The germline V and J ends were trimmed by 4 bases and 9 bases, with 17 bases remaining between them. The CDR3 nucleotides read TGCGCCAGCAGCCAGTCGGGCGCTGATGGTTCACCCCTCCACTTT. It specifies CASSQSGADGSPLHF.

CDR3 region: CAISESGVGEGGEQYF. CDR3 nucleotides: TGTGCCATCAGTGAGTCGGGTGTCGGGGAGGGGGGCGAGCAGTACTTC. This rearrangement joins TRBV10-3 to TRBJ2-7, with D possibly being TRBD2 (7 bases). Germline values: CDR1 ENHRY, CDR2 SYGVKD. V was cut by 0 bases and J by 6 bases, with 18 bases left in between. The CDR3 has 16 residues.

This clonotype was seen many times. The chain combines TRBV5-1 with TRBJ2-2; 9 bases align to TRBD1. The CDR3 is 16 residues long. Germline loops: CDR1 SGHRS, CDR2 YFSETQ. J lost 4 bases, V lost 4 bases, and 8 bases had no gene match. CDR3 residues: CASSTGTGYVTGELFF. The CDR3 bases are TGCGCCAGCAGCACCGGGACAGGGTACGTCACCGGGGAGCTGTTTTTT.

This clonotype turned up a few times. The CDR3 protein is CASSEDANYGYTF. The CDR3 DNA sequence: TGTGCCAGCAGTGAAGATGCTAACTATGGCTACACCTTC. The chain uses TRBV2 and TRBJ1-2; no definite D call. This CDR3 is built from 13 residues. The V and J ends lost 1 base and 0 bases respectively, with 3 bases between them. Germline V CDR1 and CDR2: SNHLY, FYNNEI.

This clonotype turned up a few times. The chain is built from TRBV4-1 and TRBJ2-3; 7 nucleotides agree with TRBD2. Unmatched junction bases numbered 16, after V lost 1 base and J lost 6 bases. The length of the CDR3 is 18 residues. CDR1 MGHRA and CDR2 YSYEKL come from the germline V gene. DNA of the CDR3: TGCGCCAGCAGCCAAGTAGGAAGGGCTAGCGGTATGGGGGATACGCAGTATTTT. It encodes CASSQVGRASGMGDTQYF.

In its sample, this clonotype was seen many times. The chain recombines TRBV28 with TRBJ2-5, with D maybe TRBD1 (5 bases). The V and J ends lost 6 bases and 5 bases respectively, with 10 bases between them. The CDR3 has 12 amino acids. Germline values: CDR1 MDHEN, CDR2 SYDVKM. In nucleotides, the CDR3 is TGTGCCAGCAGGGGGCTAGGGGAGACCCAGTACTTC. Amino acids: CASRGLGETQYF.

This clonotype was counted many times. This chain links TRBV6-6 with TRBJ2-7, with 7 positions matching TRBD2. This CDR3 spans 14 amino acids. V gave up 4 bases and J gave up 2 bases; unmatched junction bases: 5. Looked up from germline, CDR1 is MNHNY and CDR2 is SVGAGI (reference sequence). The CDR3 protein is CASSFTSVTYEQYF. Here the CDR3 DNA reads TGTGCCAGCAGTTTTACTAGCGTAACCTACGAGCAGTACTTC.

The chain carries TRBV7-9 and TRBJ1-5, with D perhaps matching TRBD1 (5 bases). This CDR3 is 16 amino acids long. CDR1 SEHNR and CDR2 FQNEAQ come from the germline V gene (reference sequence). The V gene lost 5 bases and the J gene lost 3 bases, with 17 bases spanning the gap. As DNA, the CDR3 is TGTGCCAGCAGCCCATTCCCGGGACTTTCCAATCAGCCCCAGCATTTT. This codes for CASSPFPGLSNQPQHF.

This clonotype was seen a handful of times. The chain has TRBV5-6 and TRBJ2-1; TRBD2 aligns across 10 bases. This CDR3 is built from 17 residues. Germline V gene data show CDR1 as SGHDT and CDR2 as YYEEEE. V shed 3 bases, J shed 0 bases, and the junction held 6 bases outside the gene matches. The CDR3 region is CASSWIGLAVSYNEQFF. For the CDR3, the DNA is TGTGCCAGCAGCTGGATCGGACTAGCGGTCTCCTACAATGAGCAGTTCTTC.

The chain joins TRBV5-5 to TRBJ1-3, with D tentatively TRBD1 (6 bases). The CDR3 loop spans 15 amino acids. The V end lost 4 bases, the J end lost 4 bases, and 15 bases lay between the germline ends. The germline CDR1 and CDR2 sequences are SGHKS and YYEKEE (reference sequence). CDR3 sequence: CASSLTGLKGNTIYF. CDR3 in DNA: TGTGCCAGCAGCCTTACAGGGTTGAAGGGAAACACCATATATTTT.

This clonotype was counted ten times or more. The J gene is TRBJ1-2, the V gene TRBV5-1; 9 positions agree with TRBD1. Germline lookup yields CDR1 SGHRS and CDR2 YFSETQ. V shed 3 bases and J 3 bases; nucleotides not matched to a gene: 9. There are 16 residues in the CDR3. The CDR3 loop reads CASSSPTGGADYGYTF. Here the CDR3 DNA reads TGCGCCAGCAGCTCGCCTACAGGGGGCGCGGACTATGGCTACACCTTC. Combining the CDR3 with reference TRBV5-1 and TRBJ1-2 gives the whole variable domain KAGVTQTPRYLIKTRGQQVTLSCSPISGHRSVSWYQQTPGQGLQFLFEYFSETQRNKGNFPGRFSGRQFSNSRSEMNVSTLELGDSALYLCASSSPTGGADYGYTFGSGTRLTVV.

This clonotype was picked up many times. CDR3 nucleotide sequence: TGCAGTGCTGTTAGGGAATCGCGAGGCTACACCTTC. It translates to CSAVRESRGYTF. J is TRBJ1-2 and V is TRBV20-1; D gene unclear. The CDR3 is 12 residues long. CDR1 and CDR2 (germline): DFQATT, SNEGSKA (reference sequence). The V end was cut by 5 bases, the J end by 8 bases, with 15 bases between.

This clonotype was observed at least ten times. This chain uses TRBV12-3 or TRBV12-4 with TRBJ2-2, with TRBD2 matching 10 bases. The V and J ends lost 10 bases and 1 base, in that order; junction bases with no gene match: 6. This CDR3 has 15 amino acids. For the CDR3, the DNA is TGTGCCACATCCCAGCGGGAGGGGAACACCGGGGAGCTGTTTTTT. It is translated as CATSQREGNTGELFF.

The J gene is TRBJ2-7, the V gene TRBV7-2; TRBD2 is a possible D gene (6 bases). The CDR3 runs to 15 residues. V dropped 3 bases and J dropped 0 bases, with 12 bases sitting between them. Per germline, CDR1 SGHTA and CDR2 FQGNSA. In nucleotides, the CDR3 is TGTGCCAGCAGCTTCGGCGGGGCACCCTCCTACGAGCAGTACTTC. It is translated as CASSFGGAPSYEQYF.

This clonotype has at least ten counts. J is TRBJ1-2 and V is TRBV30, with D possibly matching TRBD1 (6 bases). CDR3 length: 13 amino acids. The germline gives CDR1 GTSNPN, CDR2 SVGIG (reference sequence). V lost 7 bases and J 4 bases, leaving 16 bases between the germline ends. The CDR3 loop reads CASKQGRAYGYTF. The CDR3 DNA reads TGTGCCTCCAAACAGGGAAGGGCCTATGGCTACACCTTC.

This clonotype has a handful of counts. V gene TRBV19 combines with J gene TRBJ2-7; 7 bases align to TRBD1. V shed 5 bases, J shed 2 bases, and the junction held 15 bases outside the gene matches. Germline CDR1 reads LNHDA; CDR2 reads SQIVND (reference sequence). CDR3 size: 17 residues. The CDR3 loop is CASSAIPSTGQPYEQYF. CDR3 nucleotide sequence: TGTGCCAGTAGTGCCATACCCTCGACAGGGCAACCCTACGAGCAGTACTTC. Drawing the rest from reference TRBV19 and TRBJ2-7, the complete variable domain is DGGITQSPKYLFRKEGQNVTLSCEQNLNHDAMYWYRQDPGQGLRLIYYSQIVNDFQKGDIAEGYSVSREKKESFPLTVTSAQKNPTAFYLCASSAIPSTGQPYEQYFGPGTRLTVT.

This clonotype was counted at least ten times. The chain couples TRBV20-1 to TRBJ1-2; 8 nucleotides agree with TRBD1. V shed 2 bases, J shed 4 bases, and the junction held 9 bases outside the gene matches. Germline loops: CDR1 DFQATT, CDR2 SNEGSKA (reference sequence). CDR3 length: 15 residues. The CDR3 sequence: CSARPGQGLPYGYTF. The CDR3 DNA follows: TGCAGTGCTAGACCCGGACAGGGCCTACCCTATGGCTACACCTTC.

The V gene is TRBV10-3, the J gene TRBJ1-5; D remains ambiguous. V lost 6 bases and J lost 0, with 27 bases in between. Germline CDR1 ENHRY, CDR2 SYGVKD. The CDR3 is 20 amino acids. For the CDR3, the DNA is TGTGCCATCAGCAACCTGTGGGTAGGGAGTCTCGCAACTAGCAATCAGCCCCAGCATTTT. Translation gives CAISNLWVGSLATSNQPQHF.

This clonotype was seen only a few times. The rearrangement joins TRBV10-3 to TRBJ2-7; TRBD1 might be the D (5 bases). The CDR3 spans 11 residues. Germline loops: CDR1 ENHRY, CDR2 SYGVKD. Trimming took 10 bases from V and 4 from J, leaving 11 bases between them. The CDR3 loop is CAKTDGYEQYF. CDR3 coding DNA: TGTGCCAAGACAGACGGATACGAGCAGTACTTC.